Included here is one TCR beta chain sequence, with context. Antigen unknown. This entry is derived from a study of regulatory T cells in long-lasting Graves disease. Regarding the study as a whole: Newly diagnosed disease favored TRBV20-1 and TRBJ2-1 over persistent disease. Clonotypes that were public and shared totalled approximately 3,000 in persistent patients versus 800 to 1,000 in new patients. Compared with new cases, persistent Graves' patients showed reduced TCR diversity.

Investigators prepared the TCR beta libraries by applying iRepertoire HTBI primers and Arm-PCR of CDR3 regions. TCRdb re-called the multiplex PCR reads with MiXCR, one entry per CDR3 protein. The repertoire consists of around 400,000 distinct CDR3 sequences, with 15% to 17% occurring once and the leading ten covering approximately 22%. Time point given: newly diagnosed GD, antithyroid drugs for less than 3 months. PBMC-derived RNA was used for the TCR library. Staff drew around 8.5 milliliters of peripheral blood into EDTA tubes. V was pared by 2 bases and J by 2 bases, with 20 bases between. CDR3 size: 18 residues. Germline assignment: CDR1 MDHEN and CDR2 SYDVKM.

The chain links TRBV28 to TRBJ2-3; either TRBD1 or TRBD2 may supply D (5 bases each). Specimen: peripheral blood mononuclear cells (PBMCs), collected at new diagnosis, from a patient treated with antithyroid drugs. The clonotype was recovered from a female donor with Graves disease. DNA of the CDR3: TGTGCCAGCAGTTTACCACGGCTGGGACGAAGGGACACAGATACGCAGTATTTT. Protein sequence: CASSLPRLGRRDTDTQYF.